This TCR beta chain was documented in a study of blood T cell repertoires in COVID-19. Study-level information: Acute and convalescent COVID-19 samples came from the United States, Italy and Spain.

V lost 1 base, J lost 3 bases, and 4 bases lay in between. The germline gives CDR1 KGHSH, CDR2 LQKENI. There are 13 residues in the CDR3. Here immunoSEQ multiplex PCR was the method, and the copy in TCRdb shows in-frame clones only, minus some. This table has more than 95,000 clones, less than 85% appearing once. Sequenced sample: peripheral blood. This sequence joins TRBV18 and TRBJ1-5; no definite D call. The sequence was collected from a man between 50 and 59 years old with acute or convalescent COVID-19. The CDR3 reads CASSPRVNQPQHF. The CDR3 DNA sequence: TGTGCCAGCTCACCACGAGTCAATCAGCCCCAGCATTTT. The variable domain in full, with the rest retrieved from reference TRBV18 and TRBJ1-5, is NAGVMQNPRHLVRRRGQEARLRCSPMKGHSHVYWYRQLPEEGLKFMVYLQKENIIDESGMPKERFSAEFPKEGPSILRIQQVVRGDSAAYFCASSPRVNQPQHFGDGTRLSIL.